The 14 T cell receptor beta chains listed next were all sequenced from one sample in a study of shared clonotypes between healthy human individuals. Only in-frame clones appear in the TCRdb table, and some are missing; sequencing was by immunoSEQ multiplex PCR. The sample shows about 2 million clones, less than 95% of them seen only once. Terminally differentiated effector memory CD45RA+ cells were left out of the naive CD8 fraction, which was CD45RO-negative and positively selected for CCR7. Specimen: naive CD8+ T cells sorted from blood. The origin of the receptors is a man aged 18 to 29 in good health.

CDR3 in DNA: TGTGCCAGCAGTTTCTCCTGGACAGCCTATGGCTACACCTTC. It translates to CASSFSWTAYGYTF. The chain joins TRBV28 to TRBJ1-2; perhaps TRBD1 as D (6 bases). Germline V gene sequence: CDR1 MDHEN, CDR2 SYDVKM. V dropped 3 bases and J dropped 4 bases, with 12 bases sitting between them. This CDR3 is built from 14 residues.

As concerns this clone: Distinct nucleotide sequences in the sample also encode this CDR3. The chain uses TRBV5-6 and TRBJ1-2; D uncertain. CDR3 length equals 13 residues. The V gene lost 0 bases and the J gene lost 2 bases, with 5 bases spanning the gap. The germline CDR1 and CDR2 sequences are SGHDT and YYEEEE. For the CDR3, the DNA is TGTGCCAGCAGCTTGGGTAGCAACTATGGCTACACCTTC. It codes for CASSLGSNYGYTF.

The chain recombines TRBV5-1 with TRBJ2-2; 9 bases map to TRBD2. Germline assignment: CDR1 SGHRS and CDR2 YFSETQ. The CDR3 contains 17 residues. After removal of 4 bases from V and 5 bases from J, the junction contained 12 bases not matched to a gene. The CDR3 DNA reads TGCGCCAGCAGCCCGACCTTAGCGGGAGTTGGAACCGGGGAGCTGTTTTTT. Translated: CASSPTLAGVGTGELFF. The full variable domain, in which reference TRBV5-1 and TRBJ2-2 provide the parts outside the CDR3, is KAGVTQTPRYLIKTRGQQVTLSCSPISGHRSVSWYQQTPGQGLQFLFEYFSETQRNKGNFPGRFSGRQFSNSRSEMNVSTLELGDSALYLCASSPTLAGVGTGELFFGEGSRLTVL.

The CDR3 sequence: CASSLVANTEAFF. The DNA of the CDR3 is TGTGCCAGCAGCTTAGTTGCGAACACTGAAGCTTTCTTT. This chain connects TRBV7-8 to TRBJ1-1; D gene unclear. Trimming took off 1 base at V and 1 base at J, with 4 bases between the two ends. Germline loops: CDR1 SGHVS, CDR2 FQNEAQ. CDR3 length: 13 amino acids.

This clone came up once. The sample has other DNA sequences that encode this CDR3 too. The rearrangement uses TRBV28 and TRBJ2-7, with no clear D. CDR3 length equals 12 residues. Trimming shortened V by 3 bases and J by 4 bases, and 7 bases separated the two germline ends. Germline lookup yields CDR1 MDHEN and CDR2 SYDVKM. The CDR3 nucleotides are TGTGCCAGCAGTTTTGCAGGATACGAGCAGTACTTC. Translated: CASSFAGYEQYF.

The chain has TRBV7-9 and TRBJ1-5; TRBD1 matches 7 bases. J was trimmed by 2 bases and V by 1 base; bases with no gene match: 14. Germline CDR1 is SEHNR and CDR2 is FQNEAQ (reference sequence). This CDR3 comprises 19 residues. CDR3 coding DNA: TGTGCCAGCAGCTTAGAAGAAGAGACAGGGCGTTCGGGCAATCAGCCCCAGCATTTT. Its translation is CASSLEEETGRSGNQPQHF.

To note about this clone: One end of the junction does not line up with germline, which may come from a read error. V and J are TRBV10-2 and TRBJ1-1; no firm D call. The CDR3 contains 13 residues. Germline V gives CDR1 WSHSY, CDR2 SAAADI. The CDR3 here is CASNERGNTEAFF. The CDR3 nucleotides are TGCGCCAGCAATGAGCGCGGAAACACTGAAGCTTTCTTT.

J is TRBJ2-5 and V is TRBV7-9, with D possibly being TRBD2 (5 bases). The germline CDR1 and CDR2 sequences are SEHNR and FQNEAQ (reference sequence). The CDR3 spans 13 residues. Trimming stripped 5 bases from V and 5 bases from J, with 12 bases between. The CDR3 sequence: CASSLSETETQYF. The CDR3 coding sequence is TGTGCCAGCAGCCTTAGCGAGACGGAGACCCAGTACTTC.

The V and J genes are TRBV7-3 and TRBJ2-3; the D call may be TRBD1 or TRBD2 (5 bases each). The ends were cut back, 5 bases at V and 2 bases at J, with 11 bases in the middle. Looked up from germline, CDR1 is SGHTA and CDR2 is FQGTGA. The CDR3 is 14 residues long. CDR3 amino acids: CASSPGRNTDTQYF. The CDR3 nucleotides read TGTGCCAGCAGCCCGGGACGGAACACAGATACGCAGTATTTT.

This rearrangement joins TRBV7-9 to TRBJ2-5, with D possibly being TRBD2 (6 bases). Trimming removed 2 bases from V and 5 bases from J, with 15 bases in between. The germline V gene has CDR1 SEHNR and CDR2 FQNEAQ (reference sequence). CDR3 length: 15 amino acids. For the CDR3, the DNA is TGTGCCAGCAGCTTACTGCGGGATGCCCCGGAGACCCAGTACTTC. As protein: CASSLLRDAPETQYF. Filled out from reference TRBV7-9 and TRBJ2-5, the complete variable domain reads DTGVSQNPRHKITKRGQNVTFRCDPISEHNRLYWYRQTLGQGPEFLTYFQNEAQLEKSRLLSDRFSAERPKGSFSTLEIQRTEQGDSAMYLCASSLLRDAPETQYFGPGTRLLVL.

The chain joins TRBV4-1 to TRBJ2-1; 11 nucleotides match TRBD2. V lost 4 bases and J lost 5; bases outside the gene matches: 10. The CDR3 has 17 amino acids. The germline V gene has CDR1 MGHRA and CDR2 YSYEKL. CDR3 nucleotides: TGCGCCAGCAGCCCCCATAGGGGACTAGCGGCTGACAATGAGCAGTTCTTC. Its translation: CASSPHRGLAADNEQFF.

The V gene is TRBV7-3, the J gene TRBJ2-1; D is perhaps TRBD2 (6 bases). This CDR3 is 16 amino acids long. CDR1 and CDR2 from the germline V gene are SGHTA and FQGTGA. The ends were cut back, 5 bases at V and 8 bases at J, with 22 bases in the middle. CDR3 region: CASSRLSGPYGDEQFF. The CDR3 DNA follows: TGTGCCAGCAGCCGCCTGAGCGGGCCCTACGGGGATGAGCAGTTCTTC.

The chain recombines TRBV5-5 with TRBJ2-2; no firm D call. The V end was cut by 2 bases, the J end by 2 bases, with 13 bases between. This CDR3 has 16 residues. The germline gives CDR1 SGHKS, CDR2 YYEKEE (reference sequence). The CDR3 region is CASSFVDWQNTGELFF. Written as DNA, the CDR3 is TGTGCCAGCAGCTTCGTTGACTGGCAAAACACCGGGGAGCTGTTTTTT.

This clone was recorded a few times. V usage is TRBV2 and J usage is TRBJ2-7, with TRBD1 matching over 10 bases. The V segment lost 5 bases and the J segment 2 bases; nucleotides outside the gene matches: 6. This CDR3 is built from 15 residues. Germline lookup yields CDR1 SNHLY and CDR2 FYNNEI. This CDR3 reads CASSPDRGPTYEQYF. The CDR3 region has the DNA TGTGCCAGCAGTCCCGACAGGGGGCCGACCTACGAGCAGTACTTC.